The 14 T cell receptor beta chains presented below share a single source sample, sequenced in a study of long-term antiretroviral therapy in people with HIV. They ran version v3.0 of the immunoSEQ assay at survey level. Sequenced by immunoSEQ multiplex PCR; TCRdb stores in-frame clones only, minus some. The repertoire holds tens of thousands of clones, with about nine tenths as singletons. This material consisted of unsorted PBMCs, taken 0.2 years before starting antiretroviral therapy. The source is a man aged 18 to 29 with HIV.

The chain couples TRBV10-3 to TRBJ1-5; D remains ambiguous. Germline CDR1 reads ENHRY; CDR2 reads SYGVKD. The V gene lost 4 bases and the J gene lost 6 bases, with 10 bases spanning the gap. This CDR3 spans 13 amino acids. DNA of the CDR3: TGTGCCATCAGTGTTTGGGGTTCTCAGCCCCAGCATTTT. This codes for CAISVWGSQPQHF.

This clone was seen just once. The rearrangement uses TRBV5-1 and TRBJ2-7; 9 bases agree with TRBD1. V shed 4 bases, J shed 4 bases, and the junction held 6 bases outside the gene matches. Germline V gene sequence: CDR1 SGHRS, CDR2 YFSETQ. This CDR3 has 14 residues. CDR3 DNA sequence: TGCGCCAGCAGCCGGACAGGGGACCTATACGAGCAGTACTTC. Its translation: CASSRTGDLYEQYF.

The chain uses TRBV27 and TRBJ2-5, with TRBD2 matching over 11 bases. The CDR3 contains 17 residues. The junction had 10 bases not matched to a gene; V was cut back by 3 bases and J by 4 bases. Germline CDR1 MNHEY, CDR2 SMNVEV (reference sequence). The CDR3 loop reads CASSFSLGTSGGETQYF. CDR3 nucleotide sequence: TGTGCCAGCAGTTTCAGCCTTGGGACTAGCGGAGGAGAGACCCAGTACTTC.

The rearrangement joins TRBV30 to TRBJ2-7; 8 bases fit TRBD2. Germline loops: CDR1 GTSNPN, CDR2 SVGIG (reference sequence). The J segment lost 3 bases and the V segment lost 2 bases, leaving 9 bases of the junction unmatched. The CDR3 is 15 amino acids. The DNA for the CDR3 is TGTGCCTGGAGTTGGTTTTCGGCGGGAGGCTACGAGCAGTACTTC. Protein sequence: CAWSWFSAGGYEQYF.

In DNA, the CDR3 is TGTGCCAGCAGCGTAGGGGACCTCGGCTACGAGCAGTACTTC. It encodes CASSVGDLGYEQYF. V usage is TRBV9 and J usage is TRBJ2-7, with D possibly being TRBD1 or TRBD2 (5 bases each). Germline V gene sequence: CDR1 SGDLS, CDR2 YYNGEE. Trimming took off 0 bases at V and 3 bases at J, with 10 bases between the two ends. The CDR3 has 14 amino acids.

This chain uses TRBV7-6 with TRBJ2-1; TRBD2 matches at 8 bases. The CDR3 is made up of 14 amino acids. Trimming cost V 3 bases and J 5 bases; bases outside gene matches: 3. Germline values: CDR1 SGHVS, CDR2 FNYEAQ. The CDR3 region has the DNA TGTGCCAGCAGCTTGCGGGGGGTAGACAATGAGCAGTTCTTC. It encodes CASSLRGVDNEQFF.

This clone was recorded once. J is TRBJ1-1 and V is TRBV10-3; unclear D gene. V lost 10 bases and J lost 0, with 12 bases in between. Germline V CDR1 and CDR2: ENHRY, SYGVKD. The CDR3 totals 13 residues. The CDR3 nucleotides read TGTGCCACTAGCCGGGGAATGAACACTGAAGCTTTCTTT. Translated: CATSRGMNTEAFF.

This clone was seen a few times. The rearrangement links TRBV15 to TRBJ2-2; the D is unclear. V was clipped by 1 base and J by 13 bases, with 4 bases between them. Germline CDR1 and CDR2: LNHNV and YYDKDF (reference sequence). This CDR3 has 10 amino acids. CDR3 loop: CATSRASLFF. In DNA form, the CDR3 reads TGTGCCACCAGCAGAGCCTCGCTGTTTTTT.

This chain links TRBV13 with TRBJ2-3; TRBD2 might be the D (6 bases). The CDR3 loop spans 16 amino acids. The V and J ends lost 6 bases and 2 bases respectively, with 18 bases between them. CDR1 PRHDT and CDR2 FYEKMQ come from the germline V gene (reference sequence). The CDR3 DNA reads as TGTGCCAGCAGGTCGGAGGGGCCCTCGTTCACAGATACGCAGTATTTT. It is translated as CASRSEGPSFTDTQYF.

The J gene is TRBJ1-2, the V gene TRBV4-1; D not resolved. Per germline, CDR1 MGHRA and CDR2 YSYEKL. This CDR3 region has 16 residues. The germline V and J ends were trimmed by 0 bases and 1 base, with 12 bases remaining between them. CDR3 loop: CASSQESAVDNYGYTF. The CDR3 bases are TGCGCCAGCAGCCAAGAATCAGCAGTGGATAACTATGGCTACACCTTC.

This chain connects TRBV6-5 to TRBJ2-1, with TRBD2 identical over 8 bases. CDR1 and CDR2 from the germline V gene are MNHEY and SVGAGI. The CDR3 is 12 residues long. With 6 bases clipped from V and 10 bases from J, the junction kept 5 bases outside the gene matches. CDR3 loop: CASRPTSDEQFF. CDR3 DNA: TGTGCCAGCAGACCGACTAGCGACGAGCAGTTCTTC.

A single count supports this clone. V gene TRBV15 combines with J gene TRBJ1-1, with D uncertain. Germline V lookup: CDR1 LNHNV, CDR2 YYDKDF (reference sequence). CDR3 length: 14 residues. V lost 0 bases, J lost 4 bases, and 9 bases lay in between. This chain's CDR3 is CATSRDGRVTEAFF. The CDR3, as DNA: TGTGCCACCAGCAGAGATGGAAGGGTCACTGAAGCTTTCTTT.

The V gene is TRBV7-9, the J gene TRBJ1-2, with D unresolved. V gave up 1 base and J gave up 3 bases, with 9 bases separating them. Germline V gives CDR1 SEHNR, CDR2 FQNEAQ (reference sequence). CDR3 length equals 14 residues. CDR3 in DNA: TGTGCCAGCAGCTTAGATGGATTCTACTATGGCTACACCTTC. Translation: CASSLDGFYYGYTF.

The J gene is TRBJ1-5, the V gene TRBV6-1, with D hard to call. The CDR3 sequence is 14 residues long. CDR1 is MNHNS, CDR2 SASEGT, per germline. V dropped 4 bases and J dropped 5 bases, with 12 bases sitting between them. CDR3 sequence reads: CASSAREGDQPQHF. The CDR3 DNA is TGTGCCAGCAGTGCGAGGGAGGGCGATCAGCCCCAGCATTTT.